The 9 T cell receptor beta chains below were found in one sample sequenced in a study of Graves' ophthalmopathy and Graves' hyperthyroidism. RNA transcripts served as template for amplifying TCR beta CDR3 sequences. In the first round, RT-PCR was carried out with HTBI primers, and a multiplex PCR formed the second round. TCRdb redid the calling of the multiplex PCR reads with MiXCR, one entry per CDR3 protein. The profile covers roughly 220,000 distinct CDR3 sequences, with about 46% appearing a single time and less than 60% taken by the ten largest. Sequenced material: peripheral blood. The receptors come from an adult man with Graves' ophthalmopathy.

The chain joins TRBV12-3 or TRBV12-4 to TRBJ2-5, with no clear D. V dropped 8 bases and J dropped 3 bases, with 16 bases sitting between them. CDR3 length: 14 residues. This CDR3 is CASSYTGGEETQYF. DNA of the CDR3: TGTGCCAGCTCCTACACGGGCGGAGAAGAGACCCAGTACTTC.

The chain recombines TRBV29-1 with TRBJ1-1, with a possible D match to TRBD1 (6 bases). This CDR3 is 14 amino acids long. V lost 1 base and J lost 4, with 13 bases in between. Germline V CDR1 and CDR2: SQVTM, ANQGSEA. CDR3 residues: CSVEVQGIGTEAFF. The CDR3 DNA sequence: TGCAGCGTTGAAGTTCAGGGGATTGGCACTGAAGCTTTCTTT.

As for this clonotype: This may stem from a read error, because a much larger clone lies one nucleotide away. This sequence joins TRBV10-2 and TRBJ2-5; 15 bases match TRBD2. Germline lookup yields CDR1 WSHSY and CDR2 SAAADI. CDR3 length: 17 amino acids. This CDR3 reads CASSEWGLAGGQGTQYF. Here the CDR3 DNA reads TGCGCCAGCAGTGAGTGGGGACTAGCGGGGGGCCAAGGGACCCAGTACTTC.

A single count supports this clonotype. Since the CDR3 does not end with the conserved phenylalanine or tryptophan, this likely comes from a read error. The chain carries TRBV20-1 and TRBJ1-1; D is uncertain. Trimming pared 1 base from V and 2 bases from J, leaving 8 bases between. Germline CDR1 reads DFQATT; CDR2 reads SNEGSKA (reference sequence). There are 13 residues in the CDR3. The CDR3: CSARGDRNTEAFL. For the CDR3, the DNA is TGCAGTGCTAGAGGCGACCGAAACACTGAAGCTTTCCTT.

This clonotype showed up just a few times. The chain recombines TRBV5-4 with TRBJ2-5; D gene unclear. V lost 0 bases and J 2 bases, leaving 8 bases between the germline ends. This CDR3 spans 14 amino acids. Germline V lookup: CDR1 SGHNT, CDR2 YYREEE (reference sequence). The CDR3 DNA sequence: TGTGCCAGCAGCTTGGACGGCAATCAAGAGACCCAGTACTTC. This encodes CASSLDGNQETQYF.

This chain connects TRBV2 to TRBJ1-5, with 7 bases lining up with TRBD1. Unmatched junction bases numbered 8, after V lost 5 bases and J lost 4 bases. The CDR3 extends over 15 amino acids. Germline V gives CDR1 SNHLY, CDR2 FYNNEI. CDR3 DNA sequence: TGTGCCAGCAGTAGAGGACAGGCGACGAATCAGCCCCAGCATTTT. This encodes CASSRGQATNQPQHF.

The chain recombines TRBV7-2 with TRBJ1-2; D is uncertain. With 5 bases removed from V and 2 bases from J, the gap between germline ends came to 9 bases. In germline, CDR1 is SGHTA, CDR2 FQGNSA. CDR3 size: 13 residues. In nucleotides, the CDR3 is TGTGCCAGCAGCCCAGCGAGGAACTATGGCTACACCTTC. It translates to CASSPARNYGYTF.

In this sample, this clonotype turned up many times. The genes are TRBV29-1 and TRBJ2-7, with TRBD1 as a possible D gene (6 bases). The CDR3 runs 13 residues. Deletions cut 6 bases from V and 3 bases from J, with 15 bases between. Per germline, CDR1 SQVTM and CDR2 ANQGSEA. In DNA, the CDR3 is TGCAGCGTATCACCGGGACACGGCTACGAGCAGTACTTC. It specifies CSVSPGHGYEQYF.

V gene TRBV20-1 combines with J gene TRBJ2-7; D is ambiguous. The DNA matches TRBJ2-1 better at its end, which makes the J call doubtful. From germline, CDR1 is DFQATT and CDR2 SNEGSKA (reference sequence). The CDR3 loop spans 10 amino acids. The CDR3 coding sequence is TGCAGTGCTAAGGGAAATGAGCAGTTCTTC. Protein: CSAKGNEQFF.